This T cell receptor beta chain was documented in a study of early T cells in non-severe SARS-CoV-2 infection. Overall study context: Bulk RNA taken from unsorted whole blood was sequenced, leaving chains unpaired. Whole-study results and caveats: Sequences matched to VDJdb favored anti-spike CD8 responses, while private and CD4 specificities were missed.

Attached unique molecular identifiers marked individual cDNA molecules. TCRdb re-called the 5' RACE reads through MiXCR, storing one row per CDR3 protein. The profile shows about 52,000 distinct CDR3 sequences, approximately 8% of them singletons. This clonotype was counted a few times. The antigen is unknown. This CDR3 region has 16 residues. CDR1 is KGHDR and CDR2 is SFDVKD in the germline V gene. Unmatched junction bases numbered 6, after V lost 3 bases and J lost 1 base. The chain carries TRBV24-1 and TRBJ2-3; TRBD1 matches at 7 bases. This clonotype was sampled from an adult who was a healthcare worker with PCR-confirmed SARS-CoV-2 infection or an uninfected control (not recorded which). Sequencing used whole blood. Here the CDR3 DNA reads TGTGCCACCAGTGATCGACAGGGCCCACGCACAGATACGCAGTATTTT. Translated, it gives CATSDRQGPRTDTQYF.